This TCR beta chain was identified in a study of cytomegalovirus exposure and HLA in healthy donors. Study-level background: A prior study identified 110 million or so unique TCR beta sequences from roughly 170 million T cells.

It was with 60 Vbeta and 13 Jbeta primers that the PCR ran. Some clones are missing from TCRdb's copy, which holds only in-frame ones; the method was immunoSEQ multiplex PCR. Altogether about 160,000 clones are present, 68% being singletons, with the ten largest covering 1.3% to 1.5%. In its sample, this clone was seen a few times. Specimen: PBMCs. This receptor was identified in a man in his fifties or sixties in good health and CMV-seronegative.

CDR3 in DNA: TGTGCCAGCAGCCCGACGAGGGACAATGAGCAGTTCTTC. It codes for CASSPTRDNEQFF. The V call is TRBV7-3, the J call TRBJ2-1, with a possible D match to TRBD2 (5 bases). Looked up from germline, CDR1 is SGHTA and CDR2 is FQGTGA. The V end lost 5 bases, the J end lost 5 bases, and 10 bases lay between the germline ends. The CDR3 is made up of 13 amino acids.